These T cell receptor beta chains were read from a single sample in a study of shared clonotypes between healthy human individuals. Sequencing was performed with immunoSEQ multiplex PCR; in TCRdb, only in-frame clones are kept and a portion is missing. The table records hundreds of thousands of clones, 98% of them present only once. Sequencing was done on a sample of naive CD8+ T cells sorted from blood. The receptors stem from a man aged 25 to 45 in good health. CDR3s include the opening cysteine and the closing phenylalanine or tryptophan. Fields, in order: J gene, V gene, CDR3 protein.

j_gene: TRBJ1-1
v_gene: TRBV7-9
CDR3aa: CASSFQGDTEAFF

j_gene: TRBJ2-1
v_gene: TRBV21-1
CDR3aa: CASSKCLVF

j_gene: TRBJ1-2
v_gene: TRBV30
CDR3aa: CAWMGSDVGYTF

j_gene: TRBJ1-5
v_gene: TRBV6-1
CDR3aa: CASSPRTNQPQHF

j_gene: TRBJ2-2
v_gene: TRBV6-5
CDR3aa: CASSTRHRGSGELFF

j_gene: TRBJ2-7
v_gene: TRBV6-5
CDR3aa: CASKISPSGLYEQYF

j_gene: TRBJ2-1
v_gene: TRBV4-1
CDR3aa: CASSQEGVINEQFF

j_gene: TRBJ2-5
v_gene: TRBV11-2
CDR3aa: CASSSGRETQYF

j_gene: TRBJ2-3
v_gene: TRBV6-6
CDR3aa: CASSRPLAASTDTQYF

j_gene: TRBJ1-1
v_gene: TRBV7-9
CDR3aa: CASSLDSPEAFF

j_gene: TRBJ2-2
v_gene: TRBV19
CDR3aa: CASSILVSTTGELFF

j_gene: TRBJ2-7
v_gene: TRBV28
CDR3aa: CASSPGYEQYF

j_gene: TRBJ2-1
v_gene: TRBV18
CDR3aa: CASSPPGTAYNEQFF

j_gene: TRBJ2-1
v_gene: TRBV4-3
CDR3aa: CASSLGGASSINEQFF

j_gene: TRBJ2-2
v_gene: TRBV27
CDR3aa: CASTSQSGEGRTGELFF

j_gene: TRBJ2-7
v_gene: TRBV7-8
CDR3aa: CASSPRPPGQRETHSYEQYF

j_gene: TRBJ1-4
v_gene: TRBV9
CDR3aa: CASSPQGQEKLFF

j_gene: TRBJ1-3
v_gene: TRBV5-1
CDR3aa: CASSLWEQPSSGNTIYF

j_gene: TRBJ1-1
v_gene: TRBV28
CDR3aa: CASSTFGMRDTEAFF

j_gene: TRBJ2-2
v_gene: TRBV7-2
CDR3aa: CASRYPLGSGPNTGELFF

j_gene: TRBJ2-2
v_gene: TRBV7-9
CDR3aa: CASSPQGSNTGELFF